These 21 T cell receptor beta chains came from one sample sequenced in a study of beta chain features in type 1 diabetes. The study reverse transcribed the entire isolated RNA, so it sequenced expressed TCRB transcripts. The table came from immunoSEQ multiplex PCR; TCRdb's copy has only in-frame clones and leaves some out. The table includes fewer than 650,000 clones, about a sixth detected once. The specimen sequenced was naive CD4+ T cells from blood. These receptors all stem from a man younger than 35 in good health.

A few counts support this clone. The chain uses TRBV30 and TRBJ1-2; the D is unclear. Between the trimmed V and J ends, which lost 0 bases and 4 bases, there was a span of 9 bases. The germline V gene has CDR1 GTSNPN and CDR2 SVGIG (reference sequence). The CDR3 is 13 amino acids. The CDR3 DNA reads TGTGCCTGGAGTGTCGGACGAAGCTATGGCTACACCTTC. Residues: CAWSVGRSYGYTF.

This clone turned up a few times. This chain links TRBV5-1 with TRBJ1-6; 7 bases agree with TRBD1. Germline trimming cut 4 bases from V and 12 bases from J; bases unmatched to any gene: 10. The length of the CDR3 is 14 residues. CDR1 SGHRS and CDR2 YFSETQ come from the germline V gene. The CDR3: CASSLDRILGPLHF. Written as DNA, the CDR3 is TGCGCCAGCAGCCTGGACAGGATTTTGGGACCCCTCCACTTT.

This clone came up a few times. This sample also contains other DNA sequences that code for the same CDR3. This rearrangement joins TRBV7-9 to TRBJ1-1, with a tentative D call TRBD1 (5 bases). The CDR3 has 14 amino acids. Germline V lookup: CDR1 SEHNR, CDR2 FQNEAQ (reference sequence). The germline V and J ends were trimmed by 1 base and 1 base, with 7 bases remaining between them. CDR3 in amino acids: CASSLGQKNTEAFF. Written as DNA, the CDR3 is TGTGCCAGCAGCTTAGGACAGAAGAACACTGAAGCTTTCTTT.

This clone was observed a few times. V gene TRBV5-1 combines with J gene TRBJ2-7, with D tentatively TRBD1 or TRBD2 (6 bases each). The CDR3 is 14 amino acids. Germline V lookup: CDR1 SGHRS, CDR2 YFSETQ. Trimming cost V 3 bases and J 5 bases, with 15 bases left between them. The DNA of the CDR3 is TGCGCCAGCAGCTCCGATCAGGGGACTCACGAGCAGTACTTC. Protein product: CASSSDQGTHEQYF. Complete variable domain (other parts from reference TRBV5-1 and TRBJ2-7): KAGVTQTPRYLIKTRGQQVTLSCSPISGHRSVSWYQQTPGQGLQFLFEYFSETQRNKGNFPGRFSGRQFSNSRSEMNVSTLELGDSALYLCASSSDQGTHEQYFGPGTRLTVT.

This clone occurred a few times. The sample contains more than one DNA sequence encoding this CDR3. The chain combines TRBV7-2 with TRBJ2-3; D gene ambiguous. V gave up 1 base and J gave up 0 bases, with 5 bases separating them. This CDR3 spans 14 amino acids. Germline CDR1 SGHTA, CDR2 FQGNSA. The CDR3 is CASSLGLSTDTQYF. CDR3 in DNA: TGTGCCAGCAGCTTAGGACTGAGCACAGATACGCAGTATTTT.

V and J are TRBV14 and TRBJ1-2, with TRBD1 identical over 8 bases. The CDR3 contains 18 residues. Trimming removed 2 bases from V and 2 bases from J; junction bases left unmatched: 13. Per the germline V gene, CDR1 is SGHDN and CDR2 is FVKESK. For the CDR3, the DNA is TGTGCCAGCAGCCAAAGTACCAGGGGGCTCCTCGAGAACTATGGCTACACCTTC. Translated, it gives CASSQSTRGLLENYGYTF. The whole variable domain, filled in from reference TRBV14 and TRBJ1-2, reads EAGVTQFPSHSVIEKGQTVTLRCDPISGHDNLYWYRRVMGKEIKFLLHFVKESKQDESGMPNNRFLAERTGGTYSTLKVQPAELEDSGVYFCASSQSTRGLLENYGYTFGSGTRLTVV.

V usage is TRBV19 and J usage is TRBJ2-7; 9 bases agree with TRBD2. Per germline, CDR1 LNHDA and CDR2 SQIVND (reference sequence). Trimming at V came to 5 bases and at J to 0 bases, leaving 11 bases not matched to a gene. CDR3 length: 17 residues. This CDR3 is CASSSRTSARSSYEQYF. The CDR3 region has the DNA TGTGCCAGTAGTTCCCGGACTAGCGCTAGGAGCTCCTACGAGCAGTACTTC.

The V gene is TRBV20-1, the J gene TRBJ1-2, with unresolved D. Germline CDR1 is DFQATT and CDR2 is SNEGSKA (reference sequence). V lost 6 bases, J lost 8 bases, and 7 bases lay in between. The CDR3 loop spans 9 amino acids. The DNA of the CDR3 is TGCAGTGCCACCCAGGGCTACACCTTC. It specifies CSATQGYTF.

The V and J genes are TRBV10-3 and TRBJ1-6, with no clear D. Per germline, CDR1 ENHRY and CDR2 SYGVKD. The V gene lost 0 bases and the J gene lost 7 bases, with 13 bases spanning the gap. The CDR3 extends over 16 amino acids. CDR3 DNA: TGTGCCATCAGTGAGTCCTTACCACGGAAGAATTCACCCCTCCACTTT. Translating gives CAISESLPRKNSPLHF.

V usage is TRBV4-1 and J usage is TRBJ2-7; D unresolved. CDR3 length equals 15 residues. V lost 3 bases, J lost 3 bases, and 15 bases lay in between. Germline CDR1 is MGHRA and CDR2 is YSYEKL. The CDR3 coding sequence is TGCGCCAGCAGCCACCCAGTCCCTCTCAACTACGAGCAGTACTTC. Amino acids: CASSHPVPLNYEQYF.

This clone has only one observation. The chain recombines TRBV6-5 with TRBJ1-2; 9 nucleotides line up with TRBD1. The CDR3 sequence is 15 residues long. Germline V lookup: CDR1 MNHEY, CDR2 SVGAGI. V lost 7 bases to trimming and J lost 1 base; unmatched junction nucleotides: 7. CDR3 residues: CASIDRGTSNYGYTF. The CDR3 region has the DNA TGTGCCAGCATTGACAGGGGGACCAGTAACTATGGCTACACCTTC.

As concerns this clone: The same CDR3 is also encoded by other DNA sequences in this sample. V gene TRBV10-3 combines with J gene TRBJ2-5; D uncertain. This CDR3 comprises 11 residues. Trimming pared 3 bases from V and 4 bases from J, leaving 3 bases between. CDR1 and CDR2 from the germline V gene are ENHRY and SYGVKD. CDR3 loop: CAISDRETQYF. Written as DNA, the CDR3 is TGTGCCATCAGTGACAGAGAGACCCAGTACTTC.

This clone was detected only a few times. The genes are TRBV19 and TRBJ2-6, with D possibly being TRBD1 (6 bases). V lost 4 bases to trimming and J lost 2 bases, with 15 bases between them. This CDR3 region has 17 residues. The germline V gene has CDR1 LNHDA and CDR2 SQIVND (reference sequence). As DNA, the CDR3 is TGTGCCAGTAGTAATCGGGACAAATCAGCTGGGGCCAACGTCCTGACTTTC. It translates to CASSNRDKSAGANVLTF.

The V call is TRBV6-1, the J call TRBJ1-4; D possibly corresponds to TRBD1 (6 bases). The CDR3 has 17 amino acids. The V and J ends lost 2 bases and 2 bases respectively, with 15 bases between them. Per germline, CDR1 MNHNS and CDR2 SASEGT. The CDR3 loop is CASSERSGGWTNEKLFF. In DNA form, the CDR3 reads TGTGCCAGCAGTGAACGCAGCGGGGGCTGGACTAATGAAAAACTGTTTTTT.

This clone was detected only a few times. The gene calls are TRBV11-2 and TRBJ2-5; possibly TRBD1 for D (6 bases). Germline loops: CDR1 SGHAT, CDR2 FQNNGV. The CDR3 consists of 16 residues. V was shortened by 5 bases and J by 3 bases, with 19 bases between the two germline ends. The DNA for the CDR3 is TGTGCCAGCAGCCAAGTGGGTACAGGGATCGAAGAGACCCAGTACTTC. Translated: CASSQVGTGIEETQYF.

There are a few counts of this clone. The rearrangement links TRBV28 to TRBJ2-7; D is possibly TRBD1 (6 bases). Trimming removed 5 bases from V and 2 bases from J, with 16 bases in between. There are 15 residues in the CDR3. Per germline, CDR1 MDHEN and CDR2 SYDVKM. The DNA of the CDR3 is TGTGCCAGCAGTGTCCCGGACAGTTCAGCCTACGAGCAGTACTTC. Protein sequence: CASSVPDSSAYEQYF.

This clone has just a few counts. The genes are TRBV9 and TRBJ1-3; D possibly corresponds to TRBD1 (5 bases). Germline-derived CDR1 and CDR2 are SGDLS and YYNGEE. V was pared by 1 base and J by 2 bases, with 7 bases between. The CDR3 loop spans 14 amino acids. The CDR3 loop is CASSVQGPGNTIYF. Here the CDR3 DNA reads TGTGCCAGCAGCGTACAGGGTCCTGGAAACACCATATATTTT.

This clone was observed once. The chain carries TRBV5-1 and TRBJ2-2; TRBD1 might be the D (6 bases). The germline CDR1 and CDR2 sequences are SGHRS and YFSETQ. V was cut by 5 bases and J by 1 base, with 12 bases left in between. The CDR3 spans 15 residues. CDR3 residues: CASSLQTGNTGELFF. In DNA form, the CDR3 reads TGCGCCAGCAGTCTCCAGACAGGGAACACCGGGGAGCTGTTTTTT.

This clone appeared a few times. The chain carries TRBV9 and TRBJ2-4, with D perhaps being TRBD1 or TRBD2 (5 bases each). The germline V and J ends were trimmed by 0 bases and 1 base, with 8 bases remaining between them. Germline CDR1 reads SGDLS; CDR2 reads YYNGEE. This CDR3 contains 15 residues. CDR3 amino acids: CASSVDGAAKNIQYF. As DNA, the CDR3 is TGTGCCAGCAGCGTAGACGGGGCGGCCAAAAACATTCAGTACTTC.

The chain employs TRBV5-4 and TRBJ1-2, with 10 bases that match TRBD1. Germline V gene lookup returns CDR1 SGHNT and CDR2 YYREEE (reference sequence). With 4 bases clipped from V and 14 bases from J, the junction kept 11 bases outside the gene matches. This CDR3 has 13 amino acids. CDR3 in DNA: TGTGCCAGCAGCGGACGGACAGGGGGAGTTGGAACCTTC. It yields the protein CASSGRTGGVGTF.

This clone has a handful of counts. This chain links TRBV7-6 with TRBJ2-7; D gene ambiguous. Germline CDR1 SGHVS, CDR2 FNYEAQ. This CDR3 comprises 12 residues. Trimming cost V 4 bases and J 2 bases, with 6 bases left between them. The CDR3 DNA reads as TGTGCCAGCAGCTCCCCCCCCTACGAGCAGTACTTC. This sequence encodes CASSSPPYEQYF. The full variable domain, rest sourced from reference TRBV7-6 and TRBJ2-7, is GAGVSQSPRYKVTKRGQDVALRCDPISGHVSLYWYRQALGQGPEFLTYFNYEAQQDKSGLPNDRFSAERPEGSISTLTIQRTEQRDSAMYRCASSSPPYEQYFGPGTRLTVT.